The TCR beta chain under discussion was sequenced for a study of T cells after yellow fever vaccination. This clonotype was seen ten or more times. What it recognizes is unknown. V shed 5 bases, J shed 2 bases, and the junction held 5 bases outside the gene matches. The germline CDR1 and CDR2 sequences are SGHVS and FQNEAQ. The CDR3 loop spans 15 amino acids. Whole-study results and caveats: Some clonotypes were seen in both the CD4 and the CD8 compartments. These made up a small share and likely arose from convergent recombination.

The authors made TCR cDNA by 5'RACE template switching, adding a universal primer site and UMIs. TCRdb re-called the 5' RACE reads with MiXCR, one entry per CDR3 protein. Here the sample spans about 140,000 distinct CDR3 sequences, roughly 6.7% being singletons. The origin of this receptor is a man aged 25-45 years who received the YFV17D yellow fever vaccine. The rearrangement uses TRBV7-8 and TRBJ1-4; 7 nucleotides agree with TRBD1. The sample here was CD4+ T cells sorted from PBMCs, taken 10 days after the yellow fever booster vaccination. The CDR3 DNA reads TGTGCCAGCAGCCCTCGACAGGGCACTAATGAAAAACTGTTTTTT. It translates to CASSPRQGTNEKLFF. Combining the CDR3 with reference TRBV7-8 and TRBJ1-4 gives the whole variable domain GAGVSQSPRYKVAKRGQDVALRCDPISGHVSLFWYQQALGQGPEFLTYFQNEAQLDKSGLPSDRFFAERPEGSVSTLKIQRTQQEDSAVYLCASSPRQGTNEKLFFGSGTQLSVL.